The present T cell receptor beta chain was sequenced within a study of PD-1 blockade in classical Hodgkin lymphoma. General study points: Newly diagnosed patients were reported to exhibit reduced baseline TCR diversity relative to healthy donors. Those starting nivolumab under 1 year post-ASCT were excluded. With CD4+ cells, TCR diversity rose significantly by C4D1, but not with CD8+ cells.

The table came from immunoSEQ multiplex PCR; TCRdb's copy has only in-frame clones and leaves some out. The sample comprises around 50,000 clones, roughly 89% of which are singletons, and approximately 15% rests with the top ten. In its sample, this clone was seen once. Its antigen is currently unknown. As to time point: cycle 4 day 1 (C4D1), after less than 7 weeks of nivolumab. No patient escaped relapse after autologous stem cell transplantation, and brentuximab vedotin exposure varied. The best responses consisted of complete response, partial response or progressive disease. The V gene's germline CDR1 is MDHEN and CDR2 SYDVKM. This CDR3 is built from 16 residues. The J segment lost 11 bases and the V segment lost 3 bases, leaving 14 bases of the junction unmatched.

This sequence joins TRBV28 and TRBJ2-4; 9 bases map to TRBD1. The source material was peripheral blood mononuclear cells (PBMCs), sampled before the fourth cycle of nivolumab. The receptor was isolated from a human donor with classical Hodgkin lymphoma. CDR3 sequence: CASSFVWGVGQGLQYF. CDR3 nucleotide sequence: TGTGCCAGCAGTTTTGTCTGGGGAGTGGGACAGGGCCTTCAGTACTTC.